This T cell receptor beta chain was observed in a study of long-term antiretroviral therapy in people with HIV. Study as a whole: Specimens dating back about a decade before the 2015 immediate-ART recommendation are the oldest included.

Sequencing relied on immunoSEQ assay v3.0, run at survey level. Generated by immunoSEQ multiplex PCR, the TCRdb table keeps only in-frame clones and is missing some. The repertoire has 30,000 to 40,000 clones, around 97% of them found once; the top ten carry around 3.2%. From germline, CDR1 is SNHLY and CDR2 FYNNEI. The CDR3 covers 15 residues. V lost 7 bases and J 1 base, leaving 16 bases between the germline ends. Source: unsorted PBMCs, taken 6.9 years after starting antiretroviral therapy. This receptor was obtained from a man aged 30 to 39 with HIV. The chain carries TRBV2 and TRBJ2-5; D gene unclear. CDR3 in amino acids: CASNLGPYSQETQYF. The DNA of the CDR3 is TGTGCCAGCAACCTAGGACCTTATTCCCAAGAGACCCAGTACTTC.